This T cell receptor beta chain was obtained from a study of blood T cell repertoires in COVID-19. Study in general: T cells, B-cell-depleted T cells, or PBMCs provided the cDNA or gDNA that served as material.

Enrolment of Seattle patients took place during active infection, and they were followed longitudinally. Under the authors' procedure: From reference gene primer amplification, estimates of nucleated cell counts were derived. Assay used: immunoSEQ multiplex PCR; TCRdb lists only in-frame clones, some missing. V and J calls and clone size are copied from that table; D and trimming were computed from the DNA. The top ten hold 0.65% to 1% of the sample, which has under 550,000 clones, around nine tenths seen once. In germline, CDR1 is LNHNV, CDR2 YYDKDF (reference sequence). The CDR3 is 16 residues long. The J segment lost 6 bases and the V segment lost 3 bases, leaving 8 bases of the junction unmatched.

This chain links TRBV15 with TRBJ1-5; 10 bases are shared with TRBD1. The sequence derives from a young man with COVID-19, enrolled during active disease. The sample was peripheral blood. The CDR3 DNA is TGTGCCACCAGCAGGGGACAGGGGATCAGCGGTCAGCCCCAGCATTTT. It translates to CATSRGQGISGQPQHF. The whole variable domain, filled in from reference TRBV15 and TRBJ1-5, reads DAMVIQNPRYQVTQFGKPVTLSCSQTLNHNVMYWYQQKSSQAPKLLFHYYDKDFNNEADTPDNFQSRRPNTSFCFLDIRSPGLGDTAMYLCATSRGQGISGQPQHFGDGTRLSIL.